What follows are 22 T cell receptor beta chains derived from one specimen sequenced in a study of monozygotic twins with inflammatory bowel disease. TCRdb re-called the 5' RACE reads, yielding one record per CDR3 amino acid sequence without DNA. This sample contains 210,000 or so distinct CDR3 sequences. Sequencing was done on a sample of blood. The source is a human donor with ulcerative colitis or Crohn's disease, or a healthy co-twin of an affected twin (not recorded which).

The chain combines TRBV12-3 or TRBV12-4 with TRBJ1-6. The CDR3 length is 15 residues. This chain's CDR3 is CASSLGGGSNSPLHF.

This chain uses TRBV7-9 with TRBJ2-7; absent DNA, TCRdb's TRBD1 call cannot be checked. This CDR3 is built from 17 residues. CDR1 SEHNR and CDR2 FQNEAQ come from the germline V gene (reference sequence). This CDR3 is CASSPRMGGRGSYEQYF. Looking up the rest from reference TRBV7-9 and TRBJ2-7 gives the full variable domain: DTGVSQNPRHKITKRGQNVTFRCDPISEHNRLYWYRQTLGQGPEFLTYFQNEAQLEKSRLLSDRFSAERPKGSFSTLEIQRTEQGDSAMYLCASSPRMGGRGSYEQYFGPGTRLTVT.

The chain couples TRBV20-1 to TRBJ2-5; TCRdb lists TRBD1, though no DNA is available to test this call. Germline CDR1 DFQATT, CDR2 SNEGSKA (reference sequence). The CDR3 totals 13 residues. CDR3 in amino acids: CSAPPRAEETQYF.

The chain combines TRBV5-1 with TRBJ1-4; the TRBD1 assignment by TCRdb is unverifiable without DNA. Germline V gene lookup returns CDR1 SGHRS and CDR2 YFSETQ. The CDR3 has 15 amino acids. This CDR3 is CASSLEGTGGEKLFF. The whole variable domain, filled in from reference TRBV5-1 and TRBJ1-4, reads KAGVTQTPRYLIKTRGQQVTLSCSPISGHRSVSWYQQTPGQGLQFLFEYFSETQRNKGNFPGRFSGRQFSNSRSEMNVSTLELGDSALYLCASSLEGTGGEKLFFGSGTQLSVL.

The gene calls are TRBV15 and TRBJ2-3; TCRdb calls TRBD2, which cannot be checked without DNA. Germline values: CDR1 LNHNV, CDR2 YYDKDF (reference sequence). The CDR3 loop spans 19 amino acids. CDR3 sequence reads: CATSGQPGATSGRTDTQYF. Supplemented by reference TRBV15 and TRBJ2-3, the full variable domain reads DAMVIQNPRYQVTQFGKPVTLSCSQTLNHNVMYWYQQKSSQAPKLLFHYYDKDFNNEADTPDNFQSRRPNTSFCFLDIRSPGLGDTAMYLCATSGQPGATSGRTDTQYFGPGTRLTVL.

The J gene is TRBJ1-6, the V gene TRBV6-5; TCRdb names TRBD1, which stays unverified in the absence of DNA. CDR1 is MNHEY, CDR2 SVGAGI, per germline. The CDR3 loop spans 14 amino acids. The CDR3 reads CASSSPGSGSPLHF.

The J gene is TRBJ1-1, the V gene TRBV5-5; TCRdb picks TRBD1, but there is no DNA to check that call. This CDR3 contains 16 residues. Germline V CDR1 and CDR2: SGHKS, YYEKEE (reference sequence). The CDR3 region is CASSPGWNRLNTEAFF.

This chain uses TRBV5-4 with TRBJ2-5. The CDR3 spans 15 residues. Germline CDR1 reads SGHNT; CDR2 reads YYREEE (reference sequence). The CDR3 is CASSAARRQPETQYF.

CDR3 amino acids: CASTSPRKGRRNYSNQPQHF. The J gene is TRBJ1-5, the V gene TRBV21-1. TRBV21-1 is given as a pseudogene. The CDR3 is made up of 20 amino acids.

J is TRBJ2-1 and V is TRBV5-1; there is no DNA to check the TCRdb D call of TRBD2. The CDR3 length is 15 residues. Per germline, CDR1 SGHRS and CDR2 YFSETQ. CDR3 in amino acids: CASSLVPSGSNEQFF.

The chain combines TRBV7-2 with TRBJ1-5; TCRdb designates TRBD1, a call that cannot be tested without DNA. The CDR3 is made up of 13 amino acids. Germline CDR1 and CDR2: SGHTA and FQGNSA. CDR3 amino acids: CASTRSRDQPQHF.

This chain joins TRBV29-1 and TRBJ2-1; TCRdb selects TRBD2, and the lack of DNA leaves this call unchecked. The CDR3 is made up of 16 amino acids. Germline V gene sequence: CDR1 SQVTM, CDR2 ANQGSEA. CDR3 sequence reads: CSVDRAGSLLVDEQFF.

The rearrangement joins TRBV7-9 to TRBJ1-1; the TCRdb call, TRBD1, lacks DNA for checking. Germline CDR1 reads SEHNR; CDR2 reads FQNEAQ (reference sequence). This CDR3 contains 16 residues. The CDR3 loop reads CASSTRTTAIGTEAFF. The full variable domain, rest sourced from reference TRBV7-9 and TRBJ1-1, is DTGVSQNPRHKITKRGQNVTFRCDPISEHNRLYWYRQTLGQGPEFLTYFQNEAQLEKSRLLSDRFSAERPKGSFSTLEIQRTEQGDSAMYLCASSTRTTAIGTEAFFGQGTRLTVV.

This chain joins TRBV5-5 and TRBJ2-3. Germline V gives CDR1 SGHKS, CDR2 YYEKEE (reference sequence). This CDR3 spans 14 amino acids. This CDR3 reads CASSFEKGTDTQYF.

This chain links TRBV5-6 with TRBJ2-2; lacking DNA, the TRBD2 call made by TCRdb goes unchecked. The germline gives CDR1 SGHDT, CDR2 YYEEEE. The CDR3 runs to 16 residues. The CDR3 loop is CASSLSGRGYTGELFF.

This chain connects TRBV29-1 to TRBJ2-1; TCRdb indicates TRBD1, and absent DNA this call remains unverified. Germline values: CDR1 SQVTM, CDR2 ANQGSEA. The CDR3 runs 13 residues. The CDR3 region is CSVGTGGFNEQFF.

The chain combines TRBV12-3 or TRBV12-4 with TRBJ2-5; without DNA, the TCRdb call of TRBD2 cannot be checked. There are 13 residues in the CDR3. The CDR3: CASSFGLAGTQYF.

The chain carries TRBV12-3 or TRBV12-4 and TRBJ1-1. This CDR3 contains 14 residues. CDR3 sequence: CASSLGITNTEAFF.

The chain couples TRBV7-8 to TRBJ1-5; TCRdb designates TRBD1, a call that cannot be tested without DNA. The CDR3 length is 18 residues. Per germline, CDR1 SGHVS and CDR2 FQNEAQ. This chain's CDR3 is CASSQGQGGGYSNQPQHF.

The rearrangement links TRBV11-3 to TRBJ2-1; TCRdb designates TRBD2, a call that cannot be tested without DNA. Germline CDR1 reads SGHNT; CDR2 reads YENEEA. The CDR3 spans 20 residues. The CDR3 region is CASSPEVVAGGYSSYNEQFF.

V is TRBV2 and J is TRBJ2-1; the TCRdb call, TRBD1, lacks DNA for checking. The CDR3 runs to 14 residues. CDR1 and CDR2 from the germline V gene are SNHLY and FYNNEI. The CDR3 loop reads CASSELPAVDEQFF.

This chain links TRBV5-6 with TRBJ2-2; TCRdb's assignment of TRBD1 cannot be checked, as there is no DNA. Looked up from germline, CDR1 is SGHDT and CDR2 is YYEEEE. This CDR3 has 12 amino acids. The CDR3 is CASSPPWGELFF.